The sequence of this TCR beta chain was determined in a study of shared clonotypes between healthy human individuals. Notes on the study in general: Approximately 5.3% was the fraction of naive CD4 clonotypes found shared across a handful of donors. Richness estimates generally favored naive over memory subsets.

Germline-derived CDR1 and CDR2 are SEHNR and FQNEAQ (reference sequence). The CDR3 is 13 residues long. After removal of 8 bases from V and 8 bases from J, the junction contained 7 bases not matched to a gene. As defined, naive CD8 cells were CD45RO-negative and positively selected for CCR7, with terminally differentiated effector memory CD45RA+ cells excluded. As concerns this clone: Its antigen is unknown.

Original processing notes: Without quality scores, immunoSEQ junctional reads could not be filtered like full-length reads. Measured with immunoSEQ multiplex PCR; TCRdb has only the in-frame clones, and not every one. That table furnishes V, J and clone size, whereas the DNA furnished D and trimming. This repertoire shows under 2,000,000 clones, roughly 95% found once; its top ten account for 1% to 1.5%. This sequence originates from a man between 18 and 29 years old in good health. This chain links TRBV7-9 with TRBJ2-1, with TRBD2 matching over 9 bases. The source material was naive CD8+ T cells sorted from blood. CDR3 bases: TGTGCCAGCGGGCTAGCGGGACTCGATGAGCAGTTCTTC. Protein sequence: CASGLAGLDEQFF.